The clone carrying this TCR beta chain was seen just once. Per germline, CDR1 ENHRY and CDR2 SYGVKD. The length of the CDR3 is 16 residues. Trimming took 3 bases from V and 0 from J; bases not matched to a gene: 2. The sample comes from a study of OX40 agonist ivuxolimab in advanced cancers. Libraries were prepared by immunoSEQ multiplex PCR; TCRdb keeps only in-frame clonotypes and omits some of them. The repertoire holds over 60,000 clones, with 85% to 90% as singletons. This TCR was sampled from an adult with an advanced solid tumor such as melanoma, head and neck, liver or kidney cancer. This specimen was CD4+ or CD8+ T cells sorted from blood, taken in a trial of the OX40 agonist ivuxolimab. This rearrangement joins TRBV10-3 to TRBJ2-3, with TRBD1 matching over 11 bases. The CDR3 coding sequence is TGTGCCATCAGTGACCGGGACAGGGGGAGCACAGATACGCAGTATTTT. Residues: CAISDRDRGSTDTQYF.